The entry below describes one TCR beta chain. With 60 Vbeta and 13 Jbeta primers, the PCR was carried out. Using immunoSEQ multiplex PCR, the repertoire was profiled, and TCRdb retains in-frame clones only, with some absent. The sample records some 160,000 clones, approximately 81% being singletons. The germline V gene has CDR1 SGHTA and CDR2 FQGNSA. This CDR3 is 15 amino acids long. The V end lost 0 bases, the J end lost 4 bases, and 9 bases lay between the germline ends. The sample is drawn from a study of cytomegalovirus exposure and HLA in healthy donors. Sequenced sample: PBMCs. The origin of this receptor is a man aged 25 to 40 in good health and CMV-seropositive. The chain carries TRBV7-2 and TRBJ1-4; D uncertain. CDR3 in DNA: TGTGCCAGCAGCTTAGCTTGGTCGAGTAATGAAAAACTGTTTTTT. Its translation: CASSLAWSSNEKLFF.